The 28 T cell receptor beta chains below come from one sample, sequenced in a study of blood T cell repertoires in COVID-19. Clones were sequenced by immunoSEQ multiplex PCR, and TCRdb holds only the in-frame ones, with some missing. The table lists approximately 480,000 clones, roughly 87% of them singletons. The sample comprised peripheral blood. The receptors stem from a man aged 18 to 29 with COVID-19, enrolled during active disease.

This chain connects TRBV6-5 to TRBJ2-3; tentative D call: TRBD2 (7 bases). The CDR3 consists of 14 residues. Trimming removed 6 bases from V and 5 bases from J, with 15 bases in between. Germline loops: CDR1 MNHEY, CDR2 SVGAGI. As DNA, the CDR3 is TGTGCCAGCAGGTGGGGGGGCCTCGGAGATACGCAGTATTTT. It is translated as CASRWGGLGDTQYF.

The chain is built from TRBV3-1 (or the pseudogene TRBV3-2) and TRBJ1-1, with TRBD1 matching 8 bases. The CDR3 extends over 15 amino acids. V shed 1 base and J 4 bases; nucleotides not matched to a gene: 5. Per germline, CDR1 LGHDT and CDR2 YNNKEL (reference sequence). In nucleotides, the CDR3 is TGTGCCAGCAGCCAAGTGGGGACAGGCCGCACTGAAGCTTTCTTT. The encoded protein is CASSQVGTGRTEAFF.

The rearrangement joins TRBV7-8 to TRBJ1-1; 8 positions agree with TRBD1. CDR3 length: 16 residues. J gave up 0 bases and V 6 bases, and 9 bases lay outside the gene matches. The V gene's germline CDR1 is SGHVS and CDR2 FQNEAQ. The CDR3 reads CASRVQTGVVNTEAFF. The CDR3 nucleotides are TGTGCCAGCAGGGTTCAGACAGGGGTCGTGAACACTGAAGCTTTCTTT.

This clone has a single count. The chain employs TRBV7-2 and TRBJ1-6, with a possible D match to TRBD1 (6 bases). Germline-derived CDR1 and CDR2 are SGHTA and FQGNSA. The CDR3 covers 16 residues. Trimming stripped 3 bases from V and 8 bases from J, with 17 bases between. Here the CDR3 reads CASSFRGGGRYSPLHF. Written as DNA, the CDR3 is TGTGCCAGCAGCTTTCGGGGGGGCGGTAGGTATTCACCCCTCCACTTT.

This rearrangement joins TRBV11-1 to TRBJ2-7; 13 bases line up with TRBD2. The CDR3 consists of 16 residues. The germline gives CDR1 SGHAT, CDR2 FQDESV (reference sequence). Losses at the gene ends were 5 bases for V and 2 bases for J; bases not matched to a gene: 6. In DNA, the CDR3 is TGTGCCAGCAGCCGCCCAACTAGCGGGGGGGCCTACGAGCAGTACTTC. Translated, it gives CASSRPTSGGAYEQYF.

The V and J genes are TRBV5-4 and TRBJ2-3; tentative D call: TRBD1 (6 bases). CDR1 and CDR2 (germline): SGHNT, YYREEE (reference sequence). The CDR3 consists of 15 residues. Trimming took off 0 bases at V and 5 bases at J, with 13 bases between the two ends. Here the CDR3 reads CASSLASRGEDTQYF. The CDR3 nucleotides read TGTGCCAGCAGCTTGGCCAGCAGGGGTGAAGATACGCAGTATTTT.

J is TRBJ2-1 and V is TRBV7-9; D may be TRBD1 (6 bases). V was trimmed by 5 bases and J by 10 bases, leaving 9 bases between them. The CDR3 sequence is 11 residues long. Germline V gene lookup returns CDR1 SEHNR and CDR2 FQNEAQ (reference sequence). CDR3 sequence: CASSPGTEQFF. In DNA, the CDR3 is TGTGCCAGCAGCCCCGGGACAGAGCAGTTCTTC. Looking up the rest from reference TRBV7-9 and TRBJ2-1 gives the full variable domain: DTGVSQNPRHKITKRGQNVTFRCDPISEHNRLYWYRQTLGQGPEFLTYFQNEAQLEKSRLLSDRFSAERPKGSFSTLEIQRTEQGDSAMYLCASSPGTEQFFGPGTRLTVL.

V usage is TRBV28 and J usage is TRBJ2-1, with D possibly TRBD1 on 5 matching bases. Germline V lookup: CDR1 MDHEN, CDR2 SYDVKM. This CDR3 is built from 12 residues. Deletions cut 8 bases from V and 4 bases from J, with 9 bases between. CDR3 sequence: CASCKGYNEQFF. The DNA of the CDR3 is TGTGCCAGCTGTAAGGGGTACAATGAGCAGTTCTTC.

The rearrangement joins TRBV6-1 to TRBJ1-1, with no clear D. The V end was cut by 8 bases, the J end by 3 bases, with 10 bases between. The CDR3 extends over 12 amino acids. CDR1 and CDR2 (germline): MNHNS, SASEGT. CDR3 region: CASGQLYTEAFF. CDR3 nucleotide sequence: TGTGCCAGCGGGCAATTATACACTGAAGCTTTCTTT.

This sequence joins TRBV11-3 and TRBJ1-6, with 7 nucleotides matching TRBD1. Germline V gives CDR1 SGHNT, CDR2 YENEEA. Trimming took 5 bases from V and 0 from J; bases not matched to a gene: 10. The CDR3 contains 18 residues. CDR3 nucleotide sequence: TGTGCCAGCAGCAAGACGGGACAGTCGCACTCCTATAATTCACCCCTCCACTTT. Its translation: CASSKTGQSHSYNSPLHF.

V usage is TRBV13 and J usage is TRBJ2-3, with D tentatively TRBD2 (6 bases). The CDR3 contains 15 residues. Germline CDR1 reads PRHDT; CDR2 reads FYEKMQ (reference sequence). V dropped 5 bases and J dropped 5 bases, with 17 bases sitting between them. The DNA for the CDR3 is TGTGCCAGCAGCATCTGGGGCGGGGCTAGAGATACGCAGTATTTT. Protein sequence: CASSIWGGARDTQYF.

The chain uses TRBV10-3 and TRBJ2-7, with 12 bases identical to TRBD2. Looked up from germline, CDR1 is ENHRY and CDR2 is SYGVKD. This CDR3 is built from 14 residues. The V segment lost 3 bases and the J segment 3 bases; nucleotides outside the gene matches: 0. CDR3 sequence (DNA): TGTGCCATCAGTGAACTAGCGGGAGGCTACGAGCAGTACTTC. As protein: CAISELAGGYEQYF.

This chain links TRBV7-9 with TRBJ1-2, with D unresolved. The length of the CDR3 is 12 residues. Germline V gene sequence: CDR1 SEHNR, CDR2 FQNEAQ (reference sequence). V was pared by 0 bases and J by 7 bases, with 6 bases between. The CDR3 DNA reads TGTGCCAGCAGCTTAGCTGGGCTTGGCTACACCTTC. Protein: CASSLAGLGYTF.

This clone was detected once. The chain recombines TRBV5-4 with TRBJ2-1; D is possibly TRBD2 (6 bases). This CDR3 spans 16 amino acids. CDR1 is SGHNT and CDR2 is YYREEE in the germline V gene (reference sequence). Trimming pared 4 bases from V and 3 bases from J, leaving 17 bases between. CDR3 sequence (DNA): TGTGCCAGCAGCCCTGGACGGGACTCCTACTACAATGAGCAGTTCTTC. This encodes CASSPGRDSYYNEQFF.

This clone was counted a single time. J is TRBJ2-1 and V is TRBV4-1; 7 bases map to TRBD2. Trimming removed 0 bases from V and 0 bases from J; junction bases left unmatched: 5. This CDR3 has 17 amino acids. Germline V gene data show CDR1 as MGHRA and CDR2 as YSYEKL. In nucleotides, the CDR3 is TGCGCCAGCAGCCAAGATCCGTGGGGGGGCTCCTACAATGAGCAGTTCTTC. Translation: CASSQDPWGGSYNEQFF.

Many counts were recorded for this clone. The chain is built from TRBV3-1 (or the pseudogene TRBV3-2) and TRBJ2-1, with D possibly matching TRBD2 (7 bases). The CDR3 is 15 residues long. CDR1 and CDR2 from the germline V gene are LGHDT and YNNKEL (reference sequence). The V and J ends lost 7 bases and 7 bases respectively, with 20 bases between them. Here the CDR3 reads CASTKIGGGRNEQFF. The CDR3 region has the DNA TGTGCCAGCACTAAAATAGGGGGGGGCCGGAATGAGCAGTTCTTC.

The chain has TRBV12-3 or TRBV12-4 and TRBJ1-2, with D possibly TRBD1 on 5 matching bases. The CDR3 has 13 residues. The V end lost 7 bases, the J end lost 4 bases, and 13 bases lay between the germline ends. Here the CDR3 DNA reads TGTGCCAGCAACCGGGGGTGGTCCTATGGCTACACCTTC. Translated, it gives CASNRGWSYGYTF.

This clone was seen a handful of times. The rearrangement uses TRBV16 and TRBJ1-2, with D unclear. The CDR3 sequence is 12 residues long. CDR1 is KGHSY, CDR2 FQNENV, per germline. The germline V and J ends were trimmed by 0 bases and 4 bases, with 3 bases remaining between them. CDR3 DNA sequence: TGTGCCAGCAGCCAATCTAGCTATGGCTACACCTTC. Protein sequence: CASSQSSYGYTF.

The CDR3 sequence: CASSLAGSLAGGLREQYF. Written as DNA, the CDR3 is TGTGCCAGCAGCTTAGCGGGGAGTCTAGCGGGGGGGCTTCGAGAGCAGTACTTC. The chain couples TRBV7-2 to TRBJ2-7; 12 bases line up with TRBD2. This CDR3 has 18 residues. Germline loops: CDR1 SGHTA, CDR2 FQGNSA. V was pared by 0 bases and J by 7 bases, with 13 bases of the junction left unmatched.

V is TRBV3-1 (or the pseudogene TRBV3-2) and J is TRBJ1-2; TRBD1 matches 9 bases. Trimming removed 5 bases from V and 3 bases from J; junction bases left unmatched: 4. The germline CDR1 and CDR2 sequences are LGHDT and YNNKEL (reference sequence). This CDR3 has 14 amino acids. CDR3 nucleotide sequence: TGTGCCAGCAGCTCGACAGGGGGGGACTATGGCTACACCTTC. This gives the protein CASSSTGGDYGYTF.

The CDR3 loop is CASRGGQNQPQHF. The CDR3 DNA follows: TGTGCCAGCAGGGGGGGACAGAATCAGCCCCAGCATTTT. The V gene is TRBV2, the J gene TRBJ1-5; 7 bases line up with TRBD1. Trimming at V came to 6 bases and at J to 4 bases, leaving 3 bases not matched to a gene. The CDR3 has 13 amino acids. CDR1 is SNHLY and CDR2 is FYNNEI in the germline V gene. Based on the CDR3 plus reference TRBV2 and TRBJ1-5, the full variable domain is EPEVTQTPSHQVTQMGQEVILRCVPISNHLYFYWYRQILGQKVEFLVSFYNNEISEKSEIFDDQFSVERPDGSNFTLKIRSTKLEDSAMYFCASRGGQNQPQHFGDGTRLSIL.

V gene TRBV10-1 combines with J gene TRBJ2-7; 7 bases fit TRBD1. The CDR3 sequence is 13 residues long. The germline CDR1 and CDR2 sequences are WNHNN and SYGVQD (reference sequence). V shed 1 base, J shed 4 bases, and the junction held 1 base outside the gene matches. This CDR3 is CASSEYRGYEQYF. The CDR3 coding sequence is TGCGCCAGCAGTGAGTACAGGGGTTACGAGCAGTACTTC.

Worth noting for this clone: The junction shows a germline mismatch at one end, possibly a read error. The CDR3 nucleotides are TGTGCCAGCAGCGTAGAGGGCCGGGGGGACCCCGTAATTTTT. It codes for CASSVEGRGDPVIF. The V call is TRBV9, the J call TRBJ1-4; perhaps TRBD1 as D (5 bases). The CDR3 consists of 14 residues. The germline CDR1 and CDR2 sequences are SGDLS and YYNGEE.

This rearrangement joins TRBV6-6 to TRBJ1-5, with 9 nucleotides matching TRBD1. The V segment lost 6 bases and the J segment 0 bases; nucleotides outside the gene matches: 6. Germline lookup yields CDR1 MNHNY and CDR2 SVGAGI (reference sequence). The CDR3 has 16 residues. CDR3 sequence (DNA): TGTGCCAGCAGCCTCAGGACAGGGGATAGCAATCAGCCCCAGCATTTT. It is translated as CASSLRTGDSNQPQHF.

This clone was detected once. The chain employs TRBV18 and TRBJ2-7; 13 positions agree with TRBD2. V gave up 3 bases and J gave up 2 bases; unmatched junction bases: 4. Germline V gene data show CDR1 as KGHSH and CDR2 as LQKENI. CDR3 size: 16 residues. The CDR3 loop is CASSPGLAGATYEQYF. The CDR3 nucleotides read TGTGCCAGCTCACCCGGACTAGCGGGAGCCACCTACGAGCAGTACTTC.

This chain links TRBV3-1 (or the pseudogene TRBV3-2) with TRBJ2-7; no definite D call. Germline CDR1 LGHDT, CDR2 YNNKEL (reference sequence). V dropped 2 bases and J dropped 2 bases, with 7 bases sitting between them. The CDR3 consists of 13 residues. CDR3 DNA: TGTGCCAGCAGCCAAACAGAAACCTACGAGCAGTACTTC. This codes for CASSQTETYEQYF.

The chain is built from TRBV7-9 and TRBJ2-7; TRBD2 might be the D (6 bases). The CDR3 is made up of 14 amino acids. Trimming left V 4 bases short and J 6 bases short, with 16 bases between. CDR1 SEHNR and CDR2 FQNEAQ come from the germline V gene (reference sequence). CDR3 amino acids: CASSSDPRGLEQYF. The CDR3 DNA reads TGTGCCAGCAGCTCGGACCCACGGGGACTCGAGCAGTACTTC.

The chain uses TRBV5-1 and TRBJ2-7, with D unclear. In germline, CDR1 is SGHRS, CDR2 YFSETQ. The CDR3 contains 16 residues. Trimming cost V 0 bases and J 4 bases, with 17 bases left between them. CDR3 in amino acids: CASSLESSSKRYEQYF. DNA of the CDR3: TGCGCCAGCAGCTTGGAGTCGTCTAGTAAACGGTACGAGCAGTACTTC.